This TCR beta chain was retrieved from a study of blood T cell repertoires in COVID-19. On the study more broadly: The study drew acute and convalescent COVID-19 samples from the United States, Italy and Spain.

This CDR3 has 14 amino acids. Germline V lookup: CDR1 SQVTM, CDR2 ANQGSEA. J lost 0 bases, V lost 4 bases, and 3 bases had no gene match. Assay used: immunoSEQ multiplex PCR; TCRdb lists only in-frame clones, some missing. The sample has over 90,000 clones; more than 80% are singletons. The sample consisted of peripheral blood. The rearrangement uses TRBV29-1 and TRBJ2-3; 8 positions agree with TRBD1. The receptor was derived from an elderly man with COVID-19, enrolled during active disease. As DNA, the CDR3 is TGCAGCGTTGCCGACAGGGGTAGCACAGATACGCAGTATTTT. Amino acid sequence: CSVADRGSTDTQYF.